Each of the 29 T cell receptor beta chains below was sequenced from the same sample in a study of cytomegalovirus exposure and HLA in healthy donors. Amplification used 60 Vbeta primers and 13 Jbeta primers. Sequencing used immunoSEQ multiplex PCR; TCRdb keeps in-frame clones, though not all of them. The sample has under 200,000 clones; approximately 80% are singletons. The specimen was PBMCs. These receptors came from a man aged 55 to 70 in good health and CMV-seronegative.

V gene TRBV5-1 combines with J gene TRBJ1-1; D is possibly TRBD1 (5 bases). The CDR3 has 13 amino acids. V lost 0 bases and J lost 7, with 10 bases in between. The germline gives CDR1 SGHRS, CDR2 YFSETQ. CDR3 sequence (DNA): TGCGCCAGCAGCTTGGATTTCGGGGGTGAAGCTTTCTTT. Encoded protein: CASSLDFGGEAFF.

The genes are TRBV11-2 and TRBJ1-1, with D tentatively TRBD1 (6 bases). The CDR3 is made up of 14 amino acids. CDR1 SGHAT and CDR2 FQNNGV come from the germline V gene. V lost 2 bases, J lost 4 bases, and 11 bases lay in between. Here the CDR3 DNA reads TGTGCCAGCAGCTTACAGGGGCAGGGCACTGAAGCTTTCTTT. Translation: CASSLQGQGTEAFF.

This clone appeared a single time. The chain uses TRBV5-1 and TRBJ1-2; D is possibly TRBD1 (5 bases). Deletions cut 2 bases from V and 6 bases from J, with 14 bases between. The V gene's germline CDR1 is SGHRS and CDR2 YFSETQ. The CDR3 totals 14 residues. The CDR3 bases are TGCGCCAGCAGCTTCCGTCTCGGGGGGGATGGCTACACCTTC. This codes for CASSFRLGGDGYTF.

The V call is TRBV5-6, the J call TRBJ2-7; maybe TRBD1 (5 bases). This CDR3 has 16 residues. From germline, CDR1 is SGHDT and CDR2 YYEEEE. Trimming took off 0 bases at V and 2 bases at J, with 15 bases between the two ends. This CDR3 is CASSLGRGRYTYEQYF. The DNA of the CDR3 is TGTGCCAGCAGCTTGGGAAGGGGCCGTTATACCTACGAGCAGTACTTC.

This chain connects TRBV10-2 to TRBJ2-1; 8 nucleotides line up with TRBD2. V lost 4 bases and J lost 5; bases outside the gene matches: 4. Germline V gene data show CDR1 as WSHSY and CDR2 as SAAADI. The CDR3 is 14 amino acids. CDR3 region: CASSVGTRNNEQFF. The CDR3 DNA follows: TGCGCCAGCAGTGTCGGGACTAGAAACAATGAGCAGTTCTTC.

This chain uses TRBV11-1 with TRBJ1-2; 9 bases are shared with TRBD1. Germline CDR1 and CDR2: SGHAT and FQDESV (reference sequence). The CDR3 is 14 amino acids. V was pared by 5 bases and J by 8 bases, with 9 bases of the junction left unmatched. In nucleotides, the CDR3 is TGTGCCAGCAGCCCTACAGGGGGCTCATTCGGCTACACCTTC. Translation gives CASSPTGGSFGYTF.

This clone was detected only a few times. V usage is TRBV5-1 and J usage is TRBJ2-5; possible D gene TRBD1, 6 bases. The V end lost 0 bases, the J end lost 3 bases, and 18 bases lay between the germline ends. CDR1 and CDR2 from the germline V gene are SGHRS and YFSETQ. This CDR3 region has 17 residues. CDR3 loop: CASSLGFRTGTKETQYF. DNA for the CDR3: TGCGCCAGCAGCTTGGGCTTTCGGACCGGGACAAAAGAGACCCAGTACTTC.

The chain carries TRBV5-1 and TRBJ2-3; TRBD2 agrees at 7 bases. Per germline, CDR1 SGHRS and CDR2 YFSETQ. CDR3 size: 15 residues. Trimming cost V 7 bases and J 0 bases; bases outside gene matches: 8. The chain's CDR3 is CASELSGSSTDTQYF. In nucleotides, the CDR3 is TGCGCCAGCGAGCTTAGCGGGTCTAGCACAGATACGCAGTATTTT.

The chain uses TRBV19 and TRBJ1-2; D is unclear. This CDR3 has 12 amino acids. V was shortened by 1 base and J by 6 bases, with 6 bases between the two germline ends. From germline, CDR1 is LNHDA and CDR2 SQIVND (reference sequence). The CDR3 DNA sequence: TGTGCCAGTAGTATAGGCGGGCATGGCTACACCTTC. This encodes CASSIGGHGYTF.

The gene calls are TRBV5-1 and TRBJ1-1; the match to TRBD1 covers 9 bases. The trim removed 3 bases at V and 1 base at J, leaving 7 bases unmatched. Germline V gene lookup returns CDR1 SGHRS and CDR2 YFSETQ. The CDR3 is made up of 16 amino acids. CDR3 residues: CASSSKQGARNTEAFF. CDR3 nucleotide sequence: TGCGCCAGCAGCTCTAAACAGGGGGCTCGGAACACTGAAGCTTTCTTT.

Points on this clone: At one end the junction does not follow the germline gene, possibly because of a read error. This chain uses TRBV10-3 with TRBJ2-3; no firm D call. CDR1 and CDR2 (germline): ENHRY, SYGVKD. The length of the CDR3 is 13 residues. CDR3 in DNA: TGTGCCAGCAGTTACTCTATGTCAGATACGCAGTATTTT. Its translation is CASSYSMSDTQYF.

This rearrangement joins TRBV19 to TRBJ1-5, with D maybe TRBD1 (5 bases). CDR1 is LNHDA and CDR2 is SQIVND in the germline V gene (reference sequence). With 9 bases removed from V and 1 base from J, the gap between germline ends came to 7 bases. This CDR3 has 12 residues. Here the CDR3 reads CASRASNQPQHF. CDR3 DNA: TGTGCCAGCAGGGCGAGCAATCAGCCCCAGCATTTT.

This chain joins TRBV9 and TRBJ2-3, with D possibly being TRBD2 (5 bases). Germline loops: CDR1 SGDLS, CDR2 YYNGEE. The CDR3 has 16 residues. The V and J ends lost 2 bases and 3 bases respectively, with 16 bases between them. The CDR3 DNA follows: TGTGCCAGCAGCGTGGTGAGCAGCGGTTGGACAGATACGCAGTATTTT. Its translation is CASSVVSSGWTDTQYF.

The J gene is TRBJ2-7, the V gene TRBV9, with D hard to call. The germline gives CDR1 SGDLS, CDR2 YYNGEE. The V end was cut by 0 bases, the J end by 2 bases, with 6 bases between. The length of the CDR3 is 13 residues. CDR3 sequence reads: CASSVDYTYEQYF. The CDR3 nucleotides read TGTGCCAGCAGCGTAGACTATACCTACGAGCAGTACTTC.

This clone turned up a few times. The V gene is TRBV30, the J gene TRBJ2-7; D is possibly TRBD1 (5 bases). CDR1 GTSNPN and CDR2 SVGIG come from the germline V gene (reference sequence). Trimming shortened V by 5 bases and J by 3 bases, and 11 bases separated the two germline ends. The CDR3 contains 12 residues. CDR3 sequence (DNA): TGTGCCTGGTCCCGGCAGGGCTACGAGCAGTACTTC. This gives the protein CAWSRQGYEQYF.

This chain connects TRBV6-6 to TRBJ2-7, with TRBD2 matching 8 bases. V lost 6 bases to trimming and J lost 2 bases; unmatched junction nucleotides: 6. In germline, CDR1 is MNHNY, CDR2 SVGAGI (reference sequence). The CDR3 runs to 14 residues. The CDR3 here is CASSLISGTYEQYF. The CDR3 region has the DNA TGTGCCAGCAGCCTAATTAGCGGGACCTACGAGCAGTACTTC.

This clone has a handful of counts. The V call is TRBV6-6, the J call TRBJ1-2; 8 positions agree with TRBD1. Germline-derived CDR1 and CDR2 are MNHNY and SVGAGI (reference sequence). Trimming at V came to 4 bases and at J to 4 bases, leaving 8 bases not matched to a gene. This CDR3 has 15 residues. CDR3 in amino acids: CASSSDRGGLYGYTF. Written as DNA, the CDR3 is TGTGCCAGCAGTTCCGACAGGGGTGGGCTCTATGGCTACACCTTC.

This rearrangement joins TRBV5-6 to TRBJ2-7; TRBD1 might be the D (5 bases). The V end lost 3 bases, the J end lost 2 bases, and 15 bases lay between the germline ends. This CDR3 is built from 15 residues. The germline CDR1 and CDR2 sequences are SGHDT and YYEEEE. In DNA, the CDR3 is TGTGCCAGCAGCTGGAGACAGCTCACTACCTACGAGCAGTACTTC. This encodes CASSWRQLTTYEQYF.

The V and J genes are TRBV18 and TRBJ2-1; TRBD2 matches 7 bases. This CDR3 spans 14 amino acids. In germline, CDR1 is KGHSH, CDR2 LQKENI. Germline trimming cut 3 bases from V and 3 bases from J; bases unmatched to any gene: 2. CDR3 amino acids: CASSPRDYYNEQFF. In DNA, the CDR3 is TGTGCCAGCTCACCCCGGGACTACTACAATGAGCAGTTCTTC.

This clone was detected only once. The chain employs TRBV2 and TRBJ2-3; D possibly corresponds to TRBD1 (6 bases). The CDR3 sequence is 14 residues long. Trimming cost V 6 bases and J 0 bases, with 10 bases left between them. Germline CDR1 SNHLY, CDR2 FYNNEI. Written as DNA, the CDR3 is TGTGCCAGCAGACAGGGTACTAGCACAGATACGCAGTATTTT. It translates to CASRQGTSTDTQYF.

The genes are TRBV6-5 and TRBJ2-7; possibly TRBD2 for D (6 bases). Trimming stripped 6 bases from V and 4 bases from J, with 7 bases between. The CDR3 has 11 amino acids. Germline V gene data show CDR1 as MNHEY and CDR2 as SVGAGI. The CDR3 loop is CASSRGYEQYF. In DNA, the CDR3 is TGTGCCAGCAGCCGGGGGTACGAGCAGTACTTC.

The chain has TRBV29-1 and TRBJ1-4, with D possibly being TRBD1 (6 bases). Germline CDR1 and CDR2: SQVTM and ANQGSEA. The CDR3 spans 16 residues. Trimming took 1 base from V and 6 from J, leaving 18 bases between them. CDR3 sequence reads: CSVEASHGDIHEKLFF. The CDR3 DNA reads TGCAGCGTTGAAGCCTCTCATGGGGACATCCATGAAAAACTGTTTTTT.

This clone was seen more than once but under ten times. CDR3 protein: CAISYSADESAFF. For the CDR3, the DNA is TGTGCCATCAGCTATAGCGCGGATGAGAGCGCTTTCTTT. V usage is TRBV10-3 and J usage is TRBJ1-1; D gene ambiguous. The CDR3 contains 13 residues. Germline V gene sequence: CDR1 ENHRY, CDR2 SYGVKD. Trimming removed 6 bases from V and 11 bases from J, with 19 bases in between.

With respect to this clone: The junction departs from germline at one end; a sequencing error may be responsible. The rearrangement joins TRBV28 to TRBJ1-5; D is possibly TRBD1 (6 bases). Germline CDR1 reads MDHEN; CDR2 reads SYDVKM. The CDR3 is 16 residues long. For the CDR3, the DNA is TGTGCCAGCAGTCCCCCCCGTGGACAGACTCCAGGGCCCCAGAATTTT. As protein: CASSPPRGQTPGPQNF.

By frequency in the sample, this clone is medium-sized. V and J are TRBV6-5 and TRBJ2-3, with TRBD2 as a possible D gene (5 bases). Germline CDR1 is MNHEY and CDR2 is SVGAGI. The CDR3 consists of 14 residues. V was clipped by 8 bases and J by 2 bases, with 14 bases between them. In DNA form, the CDR3 reads TGTGCCAGCGCGGACTCGCTAAACACAGATACGCAGTATTTT. Encoded protein: CASADSLNTDTQYF.

The rearrangement uses TRBV5-1 and TRBJ2-7; TRBD1 agrees at 11 bases. Germline V gene data show CDR1 as SGHRS and CDR2 as YFSETQ. The CDR3 is 15 residues long. After removal of 0 bases from V and 5 bases from J, the junction contained 4 bases not matched to a gene. The CDR3: CASSLAGTGGNEQYF. The DNA of the CDR3 is TGCGCCAGCAGCTTGGCCGGGACAGGGGGAAACGAGCAGTACTTC.

This sequence joins TRBV5-1 and TRBJ2-3, with 10 bases fitting TRBD1. V lost 2 bases, J lost 3 bases, and 3 bases stayed unmatched. The CDR3 has 15 residues. CDR1 is SGHRS and CDR2 is YFSETQ in the germline V gene. Written as DNA, the CDR3 is TGCGCCAGCAGCTTCGGGGACAGGGGTACAGATACGCAGTATTTT. This translates into CASSFGDRGTDTQYF.

This chain joins TRBV27 and TRBJ2-5; a possible D gene is TRBD2 (5 bases). The CDR3 runs to 14 residues. Germline CDR1 is MNHEY and CDR2 is SMNVEV (reference sequence). Trimming took 4 bases from V and 5 from J, leaving 14 bases between them. The CDR3 nucleotides are TGTGCCAGCAGTTCGAAGCCCCGAGGGGAGACCCAGTACTTC. Translation: CASSSKPRGETQYF.

This sequence joins TRBV5-4 and TRBJ1-2; 7 bases align to TRBD1. Germline V CDR1 and CDR2: SGHNT, YYREEE (reference sequence). This CDR3 has 14 amino acids. V was clipped by 3 bases and J by 2 bases; unmatched bases: 4. The CDR3 is CASSSPTGNYGYTF. The CDR3 DNA sequence: TGTGCCAGCAGCTCTCCGACAGGGAACTATGGCTACACCTTC.